This T cell receptor (beta chain) was retrieved from a study of T cell changes during pregnancy in multiple sclerosis. Trimming stripped 8 bases from V and 0 bases from J, with 13 bases between. From germline, CDR1 is SGHVS and CDR2 FQNEAQ. This CDR3 region has 15 residues. Assay: immunoSEQ multiplex PCR; the TCRdb copy retains only in-frame clones and omits some. The sample contains roughly 100,000 clones, approximately 90% of which appear only once. This TCR was sampled from a female donor in good health, enrolled as a control in a pregnancy study. The sample here was peripheral blood, taken in the second trimester of pregnancy. The genes are TRBV7-8 and TRBJ2-2, with D tentatively TRBD1 (6 bases). The CDR3, as DNA: TGTGCCAGCCCGAACCCAGGGGCGAACACCGGGGAGCTGTTTTTT. Translation: CASPNPGANTGELFF. Supplemented by reference TRBV7-8 and TRBJ2-2, the full variable domain reads GAGVSQSPRYKVAKRGQDVALRCDPISGHVSLFWYQQALGQGPEFLTYFQNEAQLDKSGLPSDRFFAERPEGSVSTLKIQRTQQEDSAVYLCASPNPGANTGELFFGEGSRLTVL.